Following are 10 T cell receptor beta chains from one sample sequenced in a study of CD8 T cells in Susac syndrome. When the RNA was reverse transcribed, random hexamers were used with an input of roughly 0.5 to 1 ug. TCRdb itself ran the immunoSEQ multiplex PCR reads through MiXCR, one entry per CDR3 protein. The sample has around 130,000 distinct CDR3 sequences; roughly 95% are singletons. The sample taken for sequencing was CD4+ T cells from PBMCs. The receptors come from a human donor with Susac syndrome.

This chain joins TRBV3-1 and TRBJ1-1; maybe TRBD1 (5 bases). Between the trimmed V and J ends, which lost 0 bases and 3 bases, there was a span of 14 bases. Germline CDR1 LGHDT, CDR2 YNNKEL (reference sequence). The CDR3 totals 16 residues. CDR3 sequence (DNA): TGTGCCAGCAGCCAAGATCTGGAAGGGGACGACACTGAAGCTTTCTTT. It codes for CASSQDLEGDDTEAFF.

The V and J genes are TRBV30 and TRBJ1-1; no definite D call. The V end lost 0 bases, the J end lost 3 bases, and 8 bases lay between the germline ends. Germline loops: CDR1 GTSNPN, CDR2 SVGIG (reference sequence). CDR3 length: 13 amino acids. In nucleotides, the CDR3 is TGTGCCTGGAGTGTACAGCTTTACACTGAAGCTTTCTTT. This encodes CAWSVQLYTEAFF.

The chain employs TRBV5-1 and TRBJ2-4; 9 bases align to TRBD1. J gave up 8 bases and V 4 bases, and 7 bases lay outside the gene matches. The CDR3 is made up of 14 amino acids. CDR1 is SGHRS and CDR2 is YFSETQ in the germline V gene. This CDR3 is CASSKGQGRDIQYF. The DNA for the CDR3 is TGCGCCAGCAGCAAGGGACAGGGTCGGGACATTCAGTACTTC.

This sequence joins TRBV29-1 and TRBJ2-7, with a possible D match to TRBD2 (7 bases). Trimming took 5 bases from V and 4 from J, leaving 15 bases between them. CDR3 length: 13 amino acids. Germline V gene sequence: CDR1 SQVTM, CDR2 ANQGSEA. The CDR3 region is CSVRGRDAYEQYF. DNA of the CDR3: TGCAGCGTTAGGGGGAGGGATGCGTACGAGCAGTACTTC.

This clonotype turned up a few times. This rearrangement joins TRBV25-1 to TRBJ2-6; D not resolved. The germline V gene encodes CDR1 MGHDK and CDR2 SYGVNS. This CDR3 region has 13 residues. Trimming pared 6 bases from V and 1 base from J, leaving 4 bases between. The CDR3 loop reads CASRGSGANVLTF. CDR3 coding DNA: TGTGCCAGCAGGGGGTCTGGGGCCAACGTCCTGACTTTC.

The V and J genes are TRBV15 and TRBJ2-1; no clear D. V lost 1 base and J 10 bases, leaving 8 bases between the germline ends. The CDR3 has 12 amino acids. Looked up from germline, CDR1 is LNHNV and CDR2 is YYDKDF (reference sequence). CDR3 protein: CATSRGVKEQFF. DNA of the CDR3: TGTGCCACCAGCAGAGGGGTAAAGGAGCAGTTCTTC.

This clonotype was picked up one time. CDR3 region: CASRTYSGTGNEKLFF. The CDR3 DNA reads TGTGCCAGCAGGACCTATTCCGGGACAGGGAATGAAAAACTGTTTTTT. This sequence joins TRBV28 and TRBJ1-4, with 9 nucleotides matching TRBD1. The trim removed 6 bases at V and 5 bases at J, leaving 10 bases unmatched. This CDR3 comprises 16 residues. Germline-derived CDR1 and CDR2 are MDHEN and SYDVKM. Filled out from reference TRBV28 and TRBJ1-4, the complete variable domain reads DVKVTQSSRYLVKRTGEKVFLECVQDMDHENMFWYRQDPGLGLRLIYFSYDVKMKEKGDIPEGYSVSREKKERFSLILESASTNQTSMYLCASRTYSGTGNEKLFFGSGTQLSVL.

In DNA form, the CDR3 reads TGTGCCAGTAGTGTGGGGACTGGCACAGATACGCAGTATTTT. Translated: CASSVGTGTDTQYF. V and J are TRBV19 and TRBJ2-3; possible D gene TRBD2, 6 bases. The CDR3 is 14 amino acids. The germline V gene has CDR1 LNHDA and CDR2 SQIVND (reference sequence). The V end was cut by 5 bases, the J end by 1 base, with 10 bases between.

This clonotype was detected once. The J gene is TRBJ1-1, the V gene TRBV6-6, with 9 bases matching TRBD1. Germline CDR1 and CDR2: MNHNY and SVGAGI (reference sequence). V was pared by 2 bases and J by 6 bases, with 7 bases of the junction left unmatched. CDR3 length: 15 residues. CDR3 residues: CASSYALTGGAEAFF. CDR3 nucleotides: TGTGCCAGCAGTTACGCGTTGACAGGGGGGGCTGAAGCTTTCTTT.

CDR3 loop: CSAREPRGYTDTQYF. The DNA for the CDR3 is TGCAGTGCTAGAGAACCCAGGGGGTATACAGATACGCAGTATTTT. This rearrangement joins TRBV20-1 to TRBJ2-3; TRBD1 matches 7 bases. This CDR3 has 15 amino acids. The V gene's germline CDR1 is DFQATT and CDR2 SNEGSKA (reference sequence). Trimming took 0 bases from V and 3 from J; bases not matched to a gene: 6.